A single sample is the source of the 16 T cell receptor beta chains below, sequenced in a study of T cell repertoires in cytomegalovirus infection. What these receptors recognize is not known. TCRdb itself ran the reads through MiXCR, one entry per CDR3 protein. The sample includes some 120,000 distinct CDR3 sequences, 10% of them seen just once. Material for sequencing was PBMCs, sequenced either directly or after in vitro stimulation (not recorded which). These receptors were obtained from a human donor in good health (CMV status not recorded). Some clones in this sample may be carry-over from other donors' samples.

This clonotype was picked up a small number of times. The chain uses TRBV10-2 and TRBJ1-1; D might be TRBD1 (5 bases). The V end was cut by 6 bases, the J end by 0 bases, with 11 bases between. Looked up from germline, CDR1 is WSHSY and CDR2 is SAAADI. CDR3 length equals 14 residues. The CDR3 DNA reads as TGCGCCAGCAGGATCGGGGGAATGAACACTGAAGCTTTCTTT. Translating it yields CASRIGGMNTEAFF.

CDR3 sequence reads: CASSTGDRKDNEQFF. The CDR3 nucleotides read TGTGCCAGTAGTACGGGGGACCGAAAGGACAATGAGCAGTTCTTC. The chain couples TRBV19 to TRBJ2-1, with D tentatively TRBD2 (6 bases). Deletions cut 4 bases from V and 5 bases from J, with 15 bases between. The CDR3 is 15 residues long. CDR1 is LNHDA and CDR2 is SQIVND in the germline V gene (reference sequence).

V usage is TRBV19 and J usage is TRBJ1-6, with D possibly matching TRBD1 (5 bases). Germline V CDR1 and CDR2: LNHDA, SQIVND (reference sequence). This CDR3 region has 15 residues. The ends were cut back, 3 bases at V and 14 bases at J, with 20 bases in the middle. The CDR3 spells CASSMFTGPSGALHF. The DNA for the CDR3 is TGTGCCAGTAGTATGTTTACAGGCCCGAGCGGAGCCCTCCACTTT.

This clonotype was recorded many times. CDR3 amino acids: CASTSRGIQPQHF. The DNA for the CDR3 is TGTGCCAGCACCTCGAGGGGTATTCAGCCCCAGCATTTT. The rearrangement links TRBV12-3 or TRBV12-4 to TRBJ1-5; TRBD1 is a possible D gene (5 bases). This CDR3 region has 13 residues. With 7 bases removed from V and 6 bases from J, the gap between germline ends came to 13 bases.

The rearrangement uses TRBV12-3 or TRBV12-4 and TRBJ1-2; 8 nucleotides line up with TRBD1. CDR3 length: 16 residues. V lost 4 bases and J lost 5; bases outside the gene matches: 12. The CDR3 spells CASSSAGQGKPYGYTF. For the CDR3, the DNA is TGTGCCAGCAGTTCGGCCGGACAGGGAAAGCCTTATGGCTACACCTTC.

This clonotype was found a few times. Written as DNA, the CDR3 is TGTGCCAGCAGTGGGACAGGGGGCATGACTAATGAAAAACTGTTTTTT. Translated: CASSGTGGMTNEKLFF. V is TRBV25-1 and J is TRBJ1-4; 11 nucleotides agree with TRBD1. There are 16 residues in the CDR3. Unmatched junction bases numbered 3, after V lost 4 bases and J lost 2 bases. Looked up from germline, CDR1 is MGHDK and CDR2 is SYGVNS.

This clonotype was picked up a small number of times. The chain links TRBV7-2 to TRBJ1-1; no reliable D call. The V end was cut by 3 bases, the J end by 6 bases, with 17 bases between. The CDR3 contains 15 residues. Germline CDR1 is SGHTA and CDR2 is FQGNSA. CDR3 sequence (DNA): TGTGCCAGCAGCTTCAATACAGTAACGGGCGCTGAAGCTTTCTTT. Encoded protein: CASSFNTVTGAEAFF. The entire variable domain, with the rest obtained from reference TRBV7-2 and TRBJ1-1, is as follows: GAGVSQSPSNKVTEKGKDVELRCDPISGHTALYWYRQSLGQGLEFLIYFQGNSAPDKSGLPSDRFSAERTGGSVSTLTIQRTQQEDSAVYLCASSFNTVTGAEAFFGQGTRLTVV.

Many counts were recorded for this clonotype. The rearrangement links TRBV7-9 to TRBJ2-2; 7 bases are shared with TRBD1. Trimming removed 8 bases from V and 5 bases from J; junction bases left unmatched: 2. The germline gives CDR1 SEHNR, CDR2 FQNEAQ (reference sequence). This CDR3 has 12 residues. This CDR3 is CASSRGTGELFF. In DNA form, the CDR3 reads TGTGCCAGCTCCAGGGGGACCGGGGAGCTGTTTTTT.

This clonotype showed up many times. The chain joins TRBV7-2 to TRBJ2-1; 7 positions agree with TRBD1. The CDR3 covers 16 residues. Germline trimming cut 2 bases from V and 2 bases from J; bases unmatched to any gene: 6. Germline lookup yields CDR1 SGHTA and CDR2 FQGNSA. CDR3 region: CASSLLAGTAYNEQFF. CDR3 nucleotide sequence: TGTGCCAGCAGCTTACTTGCCGGGACAGCCTACAATGAGCAGTTCTTC.

The table lists this clonotype with a few counts. This sequence joins TRBV4-1 and TRBJ2-3; TRBD2 matches at 7 bases. CDR1 is MGHRA, CDR2 YSYEKL, per germline. Trimming at V came to 0 bases and at J to 0 bases, leaving 3 bases not matched to a gene. The CDR3 sequence is 16 residues long. The DNA for the CDR3 is TGCGCCAGCAGCCAAGATGGCGGGAGTAGCACAGATACGCAGTATTTT. This codes for CASSQDGGSSTDTQYF.

This clonotype was seen a few times. The genes are TRBV7-2 and TRBJ1-2; D perhaps matches TRBD1 (6 bases). Trimming left V 10 bases short and J 7 bases short, with 19 bases between. The CDR3 is 13 residues long. The V gene's germline CDR1 is SGHTA and CDR2 FQGNSA. This CDR3 reads CATALAGTSGYTF. CDR3 DNA: TGTGCCACCGCCCTCGCCGGGACAAGTGGCTACACCTTC.

This clonotype was counted ten times or more. The chain has TRBV19 and TRBJ2-7; 9 nucleotides line up with TRBD2. The trim removed 2 bases at V and 0 bases at J, leaving 5 bases unmatched. The CDR3 has 16 amino acids. Germline V gene sequence: CDR1 LNHDA, CDR2 SQIVND (reference sequence). CDR3 loop: CASSILAGPSSYEQYV. The CDR3, as DNA: TGTGCCAGTAGTATACTAGCGGGGCCGAGCTCCTACGAGCAGTACGTC.

The sample holds many counts of this clonotype. The chain is built from TRBV27 and TRBJ2-3; 14 bases agree with TRBD2. Germline CDR1 and CDR2: MNHEY and SMNVEV (reference sequence). Trimming cost V 4 bases and J 6 bases; bases outside gene matches: 9. The CDR3 is made up of 17 amino acids. CDR3 in DNA: TGTGCCAGCAGTTCGAGGACTAGCGGGAGGTTCTTGGATACGCAGTATTTT. This sequence encodes CASSSRTSGRFLDTQYF.

In its sample, this clonotype was seen many times. The V call is TRBV2, the J call TRBJ2-1, with a possible D match to TRBD2 (5 bases). The CDR3 covers 11 residues. Germline V gene data show CDR1 as SNHLY and CDR2 as FYNNEI. The V end lost 4 bases, the J end lost 9 bases, and 7 bases lay between the germline ends. The CDR3: CASSGRTEQFF. CDR3 sequence (DNA): TGTGCCAGCAGTGGGAGGACTGAGCAGTTCTTC.

The V call is TRBV19, the J call TRBJ1-4; 8 positions match TRBD1. The germline V gene encodes CDR1 LNHDA and CDR2 SQIVND (reference sequence). CDR3 length equals 16 residues. V was pared by 9 bases and J by 6 bases, with 15 bases of the junction left unmatched. Here the CDR3 DNA reads TGTGCCAGCCGCGACCGTTCAGGGGGCGCCGATGAAAAACTGTTTTTT. Protein: CASRDRSGGADEKLFF.

This sequence joins TRBV20-1 and TRBJ2-7; 11 nucleotides line up with TRBD2. Germline V gene sequence: CDR1 DFQATT, CDR2 SNEGSKA (reference sequence). V trimming: 6 bases; J trimming: 3 bases; junction bases outside the gene matches: 4. The CDR3 is 13 residues long. The CDR3 nucleotides read TGCAGTGCGCGGACTAGCGGGCTCTACGAGCAGTACTTC. Amino acids: CSARTSGLYEQYF.